The clone carrying this TCR beta chain was observed a handful of times. This sample stems from a study of blood T cells in healthy people across ages. PCR was performed a second time for about 7 to 11 cycles using a sample-barcoded 5' primer and a J-beta primer mix. Via MiXCR, TCRdb re-called the 5' RACE reads, giving one row per CDR3 protein. Among about 970,000 distinct CDR3 sequences listed, 51% were seen once. CDR3 size: 15 residues. Germline V gene sequence: CDR1 SGHRS, CDR2 YFSETQ. J gave up 1 base and V 5 bases, and 9 bases lay outside the gene matches. The specimen sequenced was blood. This TCR came from a woman between 55 and 75 years old in good health. V and J are TRBV5-1 and TRBJ2-7, with TRBD1 matching 7 bases. The CDR3 bases are TGCGCCAGCAGGCCCACAGGGGACCCTTCCTACGAGCAGTACTTC. Its translation: CASRPTGDPSYEQYF.